This T cell receptor beta chain is from a study of response to subunit inactivated influenza vaccine (dated by TCRdb to between 2017 and 2018). In the study overall: Deep quantitative T cell receptor repertoire profiling was used in the study to track responses to a trivalent subunit inactivated influenza vaccine.

Overall results and qualifications from the work: According to the authors, only a limited number of new T cells may be recruited by each seasonal influenza vaccination.

Turning to this clonotype: The specificity of this receptor is unknown. No much larger clone exists at a distance of one base, and base qualities are not known.

The library was made by RT-PCR. The listed sequencing device is Illumina HiSeq 2500. Clones were called with MiXCR by TCRdb after fastp trimmed the public reads at Q25, and only in-frame beta chains were retained. Entries that share a CDR3 protein sequence are merged under the most common genes and DNA. This sample comprises 600,000 to 700,000 distinct CDR3 sequences, around 15% of them detected only once. About 7.4% of the sample is taken by the ten largest. Between the V and J ends, shortened by 6 bases and 3 bases respectively, the junction contains 13 bases. The CDR3 runs 14 amino acids, cysteine and phenylalanine included. Only the CDR3 region is kept as DNA, spanning 42 bases read in frame from base 1.

Here the chain combines TRBV12-3 or TRBV12-4 and TRBJ2-3, with a tentative D gene TRBD2 over 5 matching bases. The receptor's source is a man aged 50 to 60 who received an inactivated influenza vaccine. Donor details come from another sample of the same person, matched by shared clones. This material consisted of PBMCs from blood, taken roughly 2 weeks before vaccination. The nucleotide sequence is given as TGTGCCAGCAGGGCAGTATCGGGGACAGATACGCAGTATTTT. This yields the protein CASRAVSGTDTQYF.